This TCR beta chain was sequenced in a study of cytomegalovirus exposure and HLA in healthy donors. Researchers ran the PCR with 60 Vbeta and 13 Jbeta primers. Clones were read by immunoSEQ multiplex PCR, and TCRdb kept only the in-frame ones, dropping some. The sample has about 160,000 clones, just over 75% seen once. In regard to this clone: The antigen is not known. This sample also contains other DNA sequences that code for the same CDR3.

Germline V CDR1 and CDR2: MNHEY, SVGAGI. This CDR3 region has 15 residues. The ends were cut back, 0 bases at V and 5 bases at J, with 13 bases in the middle. Findings and limits, study-wide: In vitro data verified a few CMV-associated chains as specific for CMV antigens. Later work found that TCR association rates differed between HLA loci; DRB1 had the most and HLA-C the fewest. One variant, a missense change in DCLRE1C, was linked in a later analysis to TCR beta V- and J-gene trimming.

The sequenced sample was PBMCs. The TCR originated in a woman aged 35 to 49 in good health and CMV-seronegative. This chain links TRBV6-5 with TRBJ1-1, with D possibly being TRBD1 (6 bases). CDR3: CASSYSRQGRTEAFF. The CDR3 DNA sequence: TGTGCCAGCAGTTACTCGCGGCAGGGGCGGACTGAAGCTTTCTTT.